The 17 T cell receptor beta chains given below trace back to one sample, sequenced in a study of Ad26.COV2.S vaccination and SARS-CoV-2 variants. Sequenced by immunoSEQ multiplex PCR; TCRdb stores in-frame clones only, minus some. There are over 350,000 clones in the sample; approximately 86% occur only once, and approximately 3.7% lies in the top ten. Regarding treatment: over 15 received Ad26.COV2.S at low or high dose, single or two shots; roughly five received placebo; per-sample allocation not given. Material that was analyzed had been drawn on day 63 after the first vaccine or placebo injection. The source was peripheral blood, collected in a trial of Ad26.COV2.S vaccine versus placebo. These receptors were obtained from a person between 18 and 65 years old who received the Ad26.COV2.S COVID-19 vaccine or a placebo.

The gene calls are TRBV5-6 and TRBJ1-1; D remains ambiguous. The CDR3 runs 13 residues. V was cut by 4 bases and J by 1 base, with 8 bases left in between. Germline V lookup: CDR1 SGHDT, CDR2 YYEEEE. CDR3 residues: CASSMTPNTEAFF. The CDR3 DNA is TGTGCCAGCAGCATGACACCGAACACTGAAGCTTTCTTT.

This CDR3 is CASSSRGREQFF. In DNA form, the CDR3 reads TGTGCCAGCAGTTCCAGGGGAAGAGAGCAGTTCTTC. The rearrangement uses TRBV27 and TRBJ2-1, with D tentatively TRBD1 (6 bases). V dropped 4 bases and J dropped 10 bases, with 11 bases sitting between them. The CDR3 extends over 12 amino acids. The germline CDR1 and CDR2 sequences are MNHEY and SMNVEV (reference sequence).

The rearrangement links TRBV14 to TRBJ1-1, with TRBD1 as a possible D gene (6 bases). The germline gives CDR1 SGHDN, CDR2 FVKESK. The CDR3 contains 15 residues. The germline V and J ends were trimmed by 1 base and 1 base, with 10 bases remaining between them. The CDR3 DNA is TGTGCCAGCAGCCAAGGATGGGGGCGGAACACTGAAGCTTTCTTT. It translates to CASSQGWGRNTEAFF. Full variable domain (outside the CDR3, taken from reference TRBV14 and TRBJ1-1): EAGVTQFPSHSVIEKGQTVTLRCDPISGHDNLYWYRRVMGKEIKFLLHFVKESKQDESGMPNNRFLAERTGGTYSTLKVQPAELEDSGVYFCASSQGWGRNTEAFFGQGTRLTVV.

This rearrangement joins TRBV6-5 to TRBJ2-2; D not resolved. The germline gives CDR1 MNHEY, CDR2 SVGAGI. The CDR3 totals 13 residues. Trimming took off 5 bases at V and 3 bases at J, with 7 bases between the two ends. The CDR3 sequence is CASSTTDTGELFF. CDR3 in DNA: TGTGCCAGCAGTACCACAGACACCGGGGAGCTGTTTTTT.

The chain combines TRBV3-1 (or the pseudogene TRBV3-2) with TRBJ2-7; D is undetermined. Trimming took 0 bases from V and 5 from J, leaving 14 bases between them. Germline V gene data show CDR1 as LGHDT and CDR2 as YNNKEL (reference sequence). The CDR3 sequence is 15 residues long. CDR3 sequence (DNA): TGTGCCAGCAGCCAAGAGCGGCAGAATGGCCACGAGCAGTACTTC. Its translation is CASSQERQNGHEQYF.

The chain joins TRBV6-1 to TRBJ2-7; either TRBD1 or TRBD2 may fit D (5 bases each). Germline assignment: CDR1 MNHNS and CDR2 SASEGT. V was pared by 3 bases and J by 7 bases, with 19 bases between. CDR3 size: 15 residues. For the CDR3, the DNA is TGTGCCAGCAGTGACGGGACCGTATCCCCCAGGGAGCAGTACTTC. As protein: CASSDGTVSPREQYF.

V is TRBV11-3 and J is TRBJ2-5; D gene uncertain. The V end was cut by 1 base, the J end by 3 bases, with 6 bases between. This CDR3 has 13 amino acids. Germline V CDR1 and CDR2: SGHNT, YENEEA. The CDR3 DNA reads TGTGCCAGCAGCTTAGGGCAGAAAGAGACCCAGTACTTC. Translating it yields CASSLGQKETQYF.

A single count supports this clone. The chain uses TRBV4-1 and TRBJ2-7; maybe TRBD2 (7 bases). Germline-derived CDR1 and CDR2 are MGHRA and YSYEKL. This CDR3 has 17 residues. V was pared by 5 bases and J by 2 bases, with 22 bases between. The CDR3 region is CASSDLWGGGSTYEQYF. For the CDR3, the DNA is TGCGCCAGCAGCGATCTCTGGGGAGGGGGTTCAACCTACGAGCAGTACTTC.

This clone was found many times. CDR3 sequence reads: CASSTGTTSPEQFF. The CDR3 DNA follows: TGTGCCAGCAGCACCGGGACCACATCACCTGAGCAGTTCTTC. The chain has TRBV5-6 and TRBJ2-1; D might be TRBD1 or TRBD2, each matching 5 bases. V was clipped by 4 bases and J by 9 bases, with 17 bases between them. The CDR3 is 14 residues long. Germline CDR1 reads SGHDT; CDR2 reads YYEEEE.

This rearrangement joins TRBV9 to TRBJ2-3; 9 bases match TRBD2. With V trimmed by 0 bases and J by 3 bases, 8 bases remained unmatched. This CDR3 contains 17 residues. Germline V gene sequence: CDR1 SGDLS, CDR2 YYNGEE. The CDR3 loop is CASSVGGGGASTDTQYF. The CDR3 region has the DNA TGTGCCAGCAGCGTAGGTGGCGGGGGGGCTTCGACAGATACGCAGTATTTT.

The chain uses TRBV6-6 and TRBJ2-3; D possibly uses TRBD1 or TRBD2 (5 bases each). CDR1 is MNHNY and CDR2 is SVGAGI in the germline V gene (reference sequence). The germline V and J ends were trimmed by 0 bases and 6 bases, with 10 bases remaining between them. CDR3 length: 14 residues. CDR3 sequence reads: CASSYSKGTDTQYF. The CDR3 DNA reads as TGTGCCAGCAGTTACTCTAAAGGGACCGATACGCAGTATTTT.

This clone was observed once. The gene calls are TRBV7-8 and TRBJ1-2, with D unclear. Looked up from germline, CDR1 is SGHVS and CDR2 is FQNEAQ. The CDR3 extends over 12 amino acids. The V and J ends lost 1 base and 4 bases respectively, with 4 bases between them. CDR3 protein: CASSLGSYGYTF. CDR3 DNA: TGTGCCAGCAGCTTAGGGAGCTATGGCTACACCTTC.

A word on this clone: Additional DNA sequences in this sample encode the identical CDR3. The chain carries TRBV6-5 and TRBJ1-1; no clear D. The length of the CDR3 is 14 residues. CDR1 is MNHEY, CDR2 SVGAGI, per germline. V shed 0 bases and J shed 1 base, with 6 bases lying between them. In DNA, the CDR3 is TGTGCCAGCAGTTACTCGAACAGGAACACTGAAGCTTTCTTT. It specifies CASSYSNRNTEAFF.

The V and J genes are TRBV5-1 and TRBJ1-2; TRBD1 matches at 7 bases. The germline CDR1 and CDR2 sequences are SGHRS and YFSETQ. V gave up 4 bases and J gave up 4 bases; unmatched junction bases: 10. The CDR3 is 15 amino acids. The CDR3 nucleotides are TGCGCCAGCAGCGCCGTCGGGGGACAGAGCTATGGCTACACCTTC. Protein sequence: CASSAVGGQSYGYTF. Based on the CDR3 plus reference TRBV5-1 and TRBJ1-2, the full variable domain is KAGVTQTPRYLIKTRGQQVTLSCSPISGHRSVSWYQQTPGQGLQFLFEYFSETQRNKGNFPGRFSGRQFSNSRSEMNVSTLELGDSALYLCASSAVGGQSYGYTFGSGTRLTVV.

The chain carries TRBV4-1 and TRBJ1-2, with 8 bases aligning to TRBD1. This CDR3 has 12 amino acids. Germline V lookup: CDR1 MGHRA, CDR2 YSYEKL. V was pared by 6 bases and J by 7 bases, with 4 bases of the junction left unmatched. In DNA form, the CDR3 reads TGCGCCAGCAGGGACGACAGGGGTGGCTACACCTTC. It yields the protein CASRDDRGGYTF.

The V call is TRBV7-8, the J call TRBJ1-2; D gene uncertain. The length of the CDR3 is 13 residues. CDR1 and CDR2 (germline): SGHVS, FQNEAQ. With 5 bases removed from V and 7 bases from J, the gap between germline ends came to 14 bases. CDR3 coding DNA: TGTGCCAGCAGCACTCCCTCTGGGGTTGGCTACACCTTC. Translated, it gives CASSTPSGVGYTF.

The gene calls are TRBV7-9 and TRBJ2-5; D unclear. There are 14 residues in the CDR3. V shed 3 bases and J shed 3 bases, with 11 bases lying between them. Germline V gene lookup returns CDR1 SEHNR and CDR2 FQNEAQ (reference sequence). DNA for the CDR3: TGTGCCAGCAGCTTGGGCAATCCAAAAGAGACCCAGTACTTC. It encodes CASSLGNPKETQYF.